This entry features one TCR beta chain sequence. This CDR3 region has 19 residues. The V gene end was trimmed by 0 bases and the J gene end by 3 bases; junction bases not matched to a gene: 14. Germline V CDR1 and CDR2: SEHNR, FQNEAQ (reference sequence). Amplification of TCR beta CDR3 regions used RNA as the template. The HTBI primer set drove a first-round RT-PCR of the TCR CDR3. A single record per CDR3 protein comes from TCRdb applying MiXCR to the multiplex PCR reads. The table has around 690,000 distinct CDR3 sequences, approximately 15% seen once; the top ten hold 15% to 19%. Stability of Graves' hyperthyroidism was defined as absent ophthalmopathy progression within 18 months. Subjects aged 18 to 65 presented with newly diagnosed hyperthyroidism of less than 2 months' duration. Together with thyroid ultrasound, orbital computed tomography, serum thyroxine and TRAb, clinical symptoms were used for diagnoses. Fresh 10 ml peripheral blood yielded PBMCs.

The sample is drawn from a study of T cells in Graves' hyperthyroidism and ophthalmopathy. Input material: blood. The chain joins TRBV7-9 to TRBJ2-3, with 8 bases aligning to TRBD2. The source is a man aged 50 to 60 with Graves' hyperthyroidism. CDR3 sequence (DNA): TGTGCCAGCAGCTTAGCGCTCGGGAGCGGGAGCGAGGAGACAGATACGCAGTATTTT. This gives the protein CASSLALGSGSEETDTQYF. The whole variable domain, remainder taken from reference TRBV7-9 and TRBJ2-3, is DTGVSQNPRHKITKRGQNVTFRCDPISEHNRLYWYRQTLGQGPEFLTYFQNEAQLEKSRLLSDRFSAERPKGSFSTLEIQRTEQGDSAMYLCASSLALGSGSEETDTQYFGPGTRLTVL.